This note documents a single T cell receptor beta chain sequence. It lacks a known antigen. Within one base of it there is no much larger clone, and no base qualities were kept. Each donor gave one peripheral blood draw, averaging approximately 120 mL, which was collected into heparinised tubes. A BD FACSAria II and a panel including CD45RO, CCR7, CD25, CD127, CD95 and CD27 were used to sort naive, central memory, regulatory and stem cell-like memory CD4+ T cells. All sorted populations exceeded 95% purity. PBMCs were isolated right away by Lymphoprep density gradient centrifugation and were stained directly, without culture. To minimize batch effects, samples were stained and sorted in pairs, one healthy donor with one patient per experiment. The CDR3 contains 15 residues, cysteine and phenylalanine counted. The DNA shown is the 45-base CDR3, in frame from base 1. At the junction V is shortened by 7 bases and J by 4 bases; bases outside the gene matches: 8. The germline V gene encodes CDR1 MNHEY and CDR2 SMNVEV (reference sequence).

The entire isolated RNA was reverse transcribed using the High Capacity cDNA Reverse Transcription Kit, and thus expressed TCRB transcripts were sequenced. Deep immunoSEQ sequencing was applied to naive, central memory and regulatory T cell samples, giving an average of approximately 4 million total reads per sample. After sorted cells were lysed in RLT buffer, RNA was extracted with DNase-treated RNeasy Micro or Mini kits, with the choice depending on cell number. To prevent cross-contamination, every cell subset was processed on its own, while patient and healthy donor samples were processed together. The immunoSEQ multiplex PCR was used to amplify TCRB sequences from cDNA, yielding 87-bp fragments that span the CDR3 region. Sequencing of the amplicons was performed on the Illumina HiSeq platform. Per the source publication's procedure: Synthetic template baselines were used to correct PCR bias computationally, reads within Hamming distance 2 were collapsed together, and singletons that could not be merged were discarded. Reads were aligned against IMGT so that V, D and J genes, CDR3 length and insertions or deletions at six rearrangement sites could be assigned. Within each subset, clonotype counts were normalized to the number of sorted cells before true diversity and Gini coefficients were calculated with the tcR R package. The overlap coefficient, calculated on TCRB nucleotide sequences, was used to measure repertoire sharing. TCRdb obtained this table from immuneACCESS and retained in-frame rearrangements with V and J assigned. These tables miss some clones; where compared with another copy, unresolved V genes account for less than half of the shortfall, and the remainder is unexplained. For V, J and clone size, that table is used; D and trimming come from the DNA. This sample lists tens of thousands of clones; about two thirds were detected once. About 4% of the sample is taken by the ten largest.

The sample is drawn from a study of beta chain features in type 1 diabetes listed by TCRdb under 2018. About the study as a whole: Mean age, gender distribution, total cell number and subset yield did not differ between patients and healthy donors. A total of some 110 million sorted cells were examined across all samples, and the number of cells per subset was strongly correlated with RNA yield. In the study, TCRB repertoires of sorted circulating CD4+ T cell subsets from recently diagnosed type 1 diabetes patients were compared with those of matched healthy donors. Naive and central memory subsets were obtained from all 30 or so donors, but regulatory and stem cell-like memory subsets were isolated from only 8 patients and roughly eight healthy donors.

Broader findings and caveats from the paper: In all four CD4+ subsets, TCRB CDR3 length was moderately but significantly shorter in type 1 diabetes patients. Shorter templates might have been favored by PCR, but patient and control samples were amplified and corrected together, so both groups would have been affected equally by any skew. HLA sub-analyses involved small numbers of individuals, so any influence of HLA type on TCRB rearrangement remained unresolved. The naive, central memory and regulatory TCRB repertoires appeared to resemble one another more closely among patients than among healthy donors. Because cDNA rather than genomic DNA was sequenced, highly expressing activated cells could have been over-represented, although no difference in activation and CD3 levels was found between groups. At VDJ recombination sites, type 1 diabetes patients had fewer insertions and more deleted nucleotides, which implies abnormalities in thymic rearrangement.

The sequence is built from TRBV27 and TRBJ2-1; 9 bases in the junction line up with TRBD2. Sequencing was carried out using Tregs from blood. The label giving this sample's cell subset or site can be read as: regulatory CD4+ T cells. The clonotype comes from a man in his late teens or twenties with type 1 diabetes. The bases are TGTGCCAGCAAGGAGCGGGGGGCTGGGTACAATGAGCAGTTCTTC. Its protein reads: CASKERGAGYNEQFF.